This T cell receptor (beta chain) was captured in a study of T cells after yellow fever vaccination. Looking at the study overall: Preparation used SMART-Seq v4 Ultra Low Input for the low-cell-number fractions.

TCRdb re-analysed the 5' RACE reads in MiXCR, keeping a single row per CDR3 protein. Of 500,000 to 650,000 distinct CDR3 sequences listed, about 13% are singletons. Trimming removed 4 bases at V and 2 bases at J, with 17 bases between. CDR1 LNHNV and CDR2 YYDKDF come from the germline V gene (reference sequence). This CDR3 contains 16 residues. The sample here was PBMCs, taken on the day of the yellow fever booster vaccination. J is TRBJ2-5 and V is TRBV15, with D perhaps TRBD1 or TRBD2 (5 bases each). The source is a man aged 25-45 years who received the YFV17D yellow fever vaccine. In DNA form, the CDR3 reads TGTGCCACCAGCACCAAATTCGGGACGGATCAAGAGACCCAGTACTTC. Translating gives CATSTKFGTDQETQYF.